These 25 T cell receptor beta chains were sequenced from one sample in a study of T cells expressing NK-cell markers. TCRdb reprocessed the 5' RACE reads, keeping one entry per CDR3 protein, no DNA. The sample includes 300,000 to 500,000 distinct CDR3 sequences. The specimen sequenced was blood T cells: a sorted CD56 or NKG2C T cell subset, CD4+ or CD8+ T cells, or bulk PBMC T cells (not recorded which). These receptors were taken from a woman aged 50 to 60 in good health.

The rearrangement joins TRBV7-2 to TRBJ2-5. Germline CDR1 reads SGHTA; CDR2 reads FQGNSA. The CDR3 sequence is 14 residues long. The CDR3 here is CASRLGLRGETQYF.

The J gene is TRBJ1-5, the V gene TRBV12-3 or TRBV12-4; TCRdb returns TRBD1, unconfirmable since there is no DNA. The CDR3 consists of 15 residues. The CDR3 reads CASTPGQGSNQPQHF.

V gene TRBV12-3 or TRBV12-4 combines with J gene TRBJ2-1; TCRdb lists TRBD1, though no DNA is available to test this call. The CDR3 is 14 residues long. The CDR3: CASSPGTGYNEQFF.

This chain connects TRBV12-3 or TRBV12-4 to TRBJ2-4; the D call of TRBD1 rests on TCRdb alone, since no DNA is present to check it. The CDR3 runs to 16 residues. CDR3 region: CASSVGRGATSNIQYF.

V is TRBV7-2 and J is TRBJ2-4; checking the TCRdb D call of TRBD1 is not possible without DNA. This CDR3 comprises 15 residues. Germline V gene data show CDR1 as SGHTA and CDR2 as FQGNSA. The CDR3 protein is CASSLGQGLLDIQYF. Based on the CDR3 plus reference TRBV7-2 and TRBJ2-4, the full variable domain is GAGVSQSPSNKVTEKGKDVELRCDPISGHTALYWYRQSLGQGLEFLIYFQGNSAPDKSGLPSDRFSAERTGGSVSTLTIQRTQQEDSAVYLCASSLGQGLLDIQYFGAGTRLSVL.

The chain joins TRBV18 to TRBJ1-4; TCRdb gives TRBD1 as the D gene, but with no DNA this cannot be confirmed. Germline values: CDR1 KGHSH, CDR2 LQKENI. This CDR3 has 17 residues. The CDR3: CASSPRQVGPSNEKLFF.

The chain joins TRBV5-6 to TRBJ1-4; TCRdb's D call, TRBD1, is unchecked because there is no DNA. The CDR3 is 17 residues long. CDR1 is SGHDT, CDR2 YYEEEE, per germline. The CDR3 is CASSLFRGSATNEKLFF.

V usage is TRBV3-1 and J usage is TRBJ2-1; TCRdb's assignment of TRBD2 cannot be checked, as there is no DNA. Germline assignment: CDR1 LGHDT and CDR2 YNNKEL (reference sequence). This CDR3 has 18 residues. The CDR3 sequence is CASSRSPQQREGWDEQFF.

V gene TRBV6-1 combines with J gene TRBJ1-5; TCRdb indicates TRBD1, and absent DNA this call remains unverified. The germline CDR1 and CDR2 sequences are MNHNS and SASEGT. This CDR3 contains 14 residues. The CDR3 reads CASSLGQGDQPQHF.

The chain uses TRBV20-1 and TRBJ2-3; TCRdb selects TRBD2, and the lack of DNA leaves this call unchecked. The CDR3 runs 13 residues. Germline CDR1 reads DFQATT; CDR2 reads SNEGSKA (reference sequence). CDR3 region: CSPLAGEIDTQYF.

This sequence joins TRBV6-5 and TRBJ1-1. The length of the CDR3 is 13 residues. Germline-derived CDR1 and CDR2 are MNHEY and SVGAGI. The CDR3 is CATGEGVGTEAFF.

The CDR3 here is CASSPFLAGRGETQYF. The chain has TRBV4-1 and TRBJ2-5; TCRdb names TRBD2, which stays unverified in the absence of DNA. This CDR3 spans 16 amino acids. CDR1 is MGHRA, CDR2 YSYEKL, per germline.

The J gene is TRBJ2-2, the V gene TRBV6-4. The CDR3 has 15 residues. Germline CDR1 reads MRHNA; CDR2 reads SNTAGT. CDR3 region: CASSASQAPTGELFF.

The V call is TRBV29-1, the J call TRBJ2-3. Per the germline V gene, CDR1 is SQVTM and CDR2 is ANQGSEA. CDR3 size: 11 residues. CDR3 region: CSVEVEDTQYF.

CDR3 residues: CASSFNGLSGQGIEQYF. The chain uses TRBV27 and TRBJ2-7; TCRdb calls TRBD1, which cannot be checked without DNA. Germline CDR1 is MNHEY and CDR2 is SMNVEV (reference sequence). There are 17 residues in the CDR3.

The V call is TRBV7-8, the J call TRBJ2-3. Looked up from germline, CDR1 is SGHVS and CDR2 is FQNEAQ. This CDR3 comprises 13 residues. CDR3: CASSRGWADTQYF.

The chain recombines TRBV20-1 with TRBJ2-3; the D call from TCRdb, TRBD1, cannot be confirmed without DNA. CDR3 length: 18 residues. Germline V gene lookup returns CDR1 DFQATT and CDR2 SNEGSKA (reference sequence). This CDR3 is CSARAYLQGAGVEDTQYF.

The CDR3 spells CASSPPRTRHTEAFF. The chain links TRBV19 to TRBJ1-1; TCRdb selects TRBD1, and the lack of DNA leaves this call unchecked. The CDR3 totals 15 residues. The germline gives CDR1 LNHDA, CDR2 SQIVND (reference sequence).

The CDR3 protein is CSAMDRGNEQFF. This chain links TRBV29-1 with TRBJ2-1; the D call of TRBD1 rests on TCRdb alone, since no DNA is present to check it. CDR1 and CDR2 from the germline V gene are SQVTM and ANQGSEA. This CDR3 contains 12 residues.

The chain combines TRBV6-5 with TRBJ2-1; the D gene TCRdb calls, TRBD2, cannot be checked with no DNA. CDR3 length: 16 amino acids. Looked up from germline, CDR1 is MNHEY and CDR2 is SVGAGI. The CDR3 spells CASSYTGTRGINEQFF.

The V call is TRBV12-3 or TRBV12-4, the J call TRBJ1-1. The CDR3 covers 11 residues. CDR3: CASSFGLVAFF.

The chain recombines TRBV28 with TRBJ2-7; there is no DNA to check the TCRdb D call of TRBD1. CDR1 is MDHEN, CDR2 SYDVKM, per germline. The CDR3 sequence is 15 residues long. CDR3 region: CASSSQGAVGLEQYF.

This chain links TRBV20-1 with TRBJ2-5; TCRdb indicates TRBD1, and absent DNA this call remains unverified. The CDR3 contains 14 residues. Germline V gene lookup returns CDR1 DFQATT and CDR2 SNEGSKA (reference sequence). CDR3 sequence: CSGDGQGAGETQYF.

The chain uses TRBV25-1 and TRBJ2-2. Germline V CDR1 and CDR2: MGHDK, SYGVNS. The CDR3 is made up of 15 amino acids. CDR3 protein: CASSVATPYTGELFF.

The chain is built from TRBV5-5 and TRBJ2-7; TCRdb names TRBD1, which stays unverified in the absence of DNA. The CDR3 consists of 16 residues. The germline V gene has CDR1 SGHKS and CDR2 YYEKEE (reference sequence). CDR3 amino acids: CASSLEADSASYEQYF.